This T cell receptor beta chain comes out of a study of PD-L1 blockade in urothelial cancer. Whole-study context: Between 0 and 3 prior chemotherapy regimens had been given to patients. Blood analysis was done at 3 weeks (second dose) and 6 weeks after treatment began.

This CDR3 has 16 residues. Germline lookup yields CDR1 SQVTM and CDR2 ANQGSEA. J gave up 3 bases and V 5 bases, and 14 bases lay outside the gene matches. Synthetic analogs of TCR templates were spiked into every PCR. Assay used: immunoSEQ multiplex PCR; TCRdb lists only in-frame clones, some missing. The sample has tens of thousands of clones; 82% are singletons. Material: PBMCs, obtained around atezolizumab (anti-PD-L1) treatment. The clonotype comes from a man in his 70s with urothelial cancer. This chain links TRBV29-1 with TRBJ1-2; 8 positions agree with TRBD1. DNA of the CDR3: TGCAGCGTTACCCTGGGGACAGGAGGGTTGGACTATGGCTACACCTTC. It is translated as CSVTLGTGGLDYGYTF.